This is a list of T cell receptor beta chains from one sample in a study of blood T cell repertoires in COVID-19. The assay was immunoSEQ multiplex PCR, and TCRdb's table has in-frame clones only and misses some. In the table there are about 220,000 clones, more than 65% of which are singletons. Specimen: peripheral blood. These receptors were collected from a man between 45 and 60 years old with active or convalescent COVID-19. Each CDR3 is given with its conserved first and last residue. Fields, in order: V gene, D gene, J gene, clone size, CDR3 protein, CDR3 DNA. A D gene is named only where the DNA matches it firmly. Rows may omit the clone size; those that give it use once, few, many or a size class.

>TRBV6-6|TRBD2|TRBJ2-2|-
CASSTGLAGGTGELFF
TGTGCCAGCAGTACAGGACTAGCGGGGGGCACCGGGGAGCTGTTTTTT
>TRBV27|TRBD1|TRBJ1-1|-
CASIDRTGTFF
TGTGCCAGCATCGATAGGACAGGGACTTTCTTT
>TRBV27|-|TRBJ2-2|-
CASSLSLNTGELFF
TGTGCCAGCAGCCTATCACTGAACACCGGGGAGCTGTTTTTT
>TRBV28|TRBD2|TRBJ2-7|-
CASSLIGREPYEQYF
TGTGCCAGCAGTTTAATCGGGAGGGAACCCTACGAGCAGTACTTC
>TRBV6-2/TRBV6-3|TRBD1|TRBJ1-3|-
CASSYLQTRLDREVSGNTIYF
TGTGCCAGCAGTTATCTCCAAACGCGACTGGACAGGGAAGTTTCTGGAAACACCATATATTTT
>TRBV7-9|TRBD2|TRBJ2-1|-
CASSPVWGSGRMNEQFF
TGTGCCAGCAGCCCGGTGTGGGGTAGCGGGAGGATGAATGAGCAGTTCTTC
>TRBV19|-|TRBJ1-1|-
CASTAIPGWDTEAFF
TGTGCCAGTACCGCGATTCCCGGGTGGGACACTGAAGCTTTCTTT
>TRBV7-2|TRBD1|TRBJ1-4|few
CASSLLQGGANEKLFF
TGTGCCAGCAGCTTGCTACAGGGGGGGGCTAATGAAAAACTGTTTTTT
>TRBV28|-|TRBJ1-2|few
CASSNQGLDYGYTF
TGTGCCAGCAGTAACCAGGGGCTTGACTATGGCTACACCTTC
>TRBV9|-|TRBJ2-1|-
CASSAQGDSYNEQFF
TGTGCCAGCAGCGCACAGGGTGACTCCTACAATGAGCAGTTCTTC
>TRBV4-1|-|TRBJ1-6|once
CASSQSRWGRGNSPLHF
TGCGCCAGCAGCCAGTCGAGATGGGGGCGAGGGAATTCACCCCTCCACTTT
>TRBV3-1/TRBV3-2|TRBD2|TRBJ2-2|-
CASSRPLSGVTGELFF
TGTGCCAGCAGCCGACCGCTTAGCGGGGTAACCGGGGAGCTGTTTTTT
>TRBV5-4|-|TRBJ1-1|-
CASSFRGLGTEAFF
TGTGCCAGCAGCTTCAGGGGTTTGGGGACTGAAGCTTTCTTT
>TRBV19|-|TRBJ2-7|-
CASSIEWQGYEQYF
TGTGCCAGTAGTATAGAGTGGCAGGGGTACGAGCAGTACTTC
>TRBV15|TRBD1|TRBJ2-3|-
CATSRSGQASTDTQYF
TGTGCCACCAGCAGATCTGGACAGGCTAGCACAGATACGCAGTATTTT
>TRBV7-9|TRBD2|TRBJ2-1|-
CASSETSGRTYNEQFF
TGTGCCAGCAGCGAGACTAGCGGGCGCACCTACAATGAGCAGTTCTTC
>TRBV18|-|TRBJ2-1|once
CASSPPGPSYNEQFF
TGTGCCAGCTCACCACCGGGGCCCTCCTACAATGAGCAGTTCTTC
>TRBV5-1|-|TRBJ1-2|-
CASSGMGHTYGYTF
TGCGCCAGCAGCGGGATGGGACATACTTATGGCTACACCTTC
>TRBV6-2/TRBV6-3|TRBD1|TRBJ2-7|-
CASSYSGQSYEQYF
TGTGCCAGCAGTTACTCGGGACAGTCCTACGAGCAGTACTTC
>TRBV5-1|-|TRBJ1-4|-
CASNRGSGEKLFF
TGCGCCAGCAACCGAGGTAGTGGTGAAAAACTGTTTTTT
>TRBV27|-|TRBJ2-5|-
CASSYLLGPQYF
TGTGCCAGCAGTTACCTCCTAGGCCCCCAGTACTTC
>TRBV6-5|TRBD1|TRBJ1-2|-
CATRQGSYGYTF
TGTGCCACCCGACAGGGTAGCTATGGCTACACCTTC
>TRBV27|-|TRBJ1-6|-
CASSFRRRGGYNSPLHF
TGTGCCAGCAGTTTCCGAAGGAGGGGAGGCTATAATTCACCCCTCCACTTT
>TRBV4-3|TRBD2|TRBJ2-5|-
CASSQGLAGAFTDQETQYF
TGCGCCAGCAGCCAAGGGCTAGCGGGAGCCTTTACCGACCAAGAGACCCAGTACTTC
>TRBV2|TRBD1|TRBJ1-3|-
CASRPGTGSGNTIYF
TGTGCCAGCAGGCCCGGGACAGGGTCTGGAAACACCATATATTTT
>TRBV7-3|TRBD1|TRBJ2-1|-
CASSPQGQGANEQFF
TGTGCCAGCAGCCCCCAGGGACAGGGGGCCAATGAGCAGTTCTTC
>TRBV6-2/TRBV6-3|TRBD1|TRBJ1-5|few
CASSQETYGTGNNQPQHF
TGTGCCAGCAGTCAAGAAACCTACGGGACAGGGAACAATCAGCCCCAGCATTTT
>TRBV29-1|-|TRBJ1-1|few
CSVDRGTAEAFF
TGCAGCGTGGATAGGGGGACGGCTGAAGCTTTCTTT
>TRBV7-9|-|TRBJ1-1|-
CASSLLSSEAFF
TGTGCCAGCAGCTTACTGTCTTCTGAAGCTTTCTTT
>TRBV4-1|TRBD2|TRBJ2-1|-
CASSQAGLAGGLSYNEQFF
TGCGCCAGCAGCCAAGCTGGACTAGCGGGGGGCCTCTCCTACAATGAGCAGTTCTTC
>TRBV10-3|-|TRBJ1-5|-
CAIKGQSNQPQHF
TGTGCCATCAAAGGACAGAGCAATCAGCCCCAGCATTTT
>TRBV6-2/TRBV6-3|TRBD2|TRBJ2-1|-
CASSFPGLAISSYNEQFF
TGTGCCAGCAGTTTCCCGGGACTAGCGATTAGCTCCTACAATGAGCAGTTCTTC
>TRBV4-3|TRBD2|TRBJ2-7|-
CASSPTSMPYEQYF
TGCGCCAGCAGCCCGACTAGCATGCCCTACGAGCAGTACTTC
>TRBV18|-|TRBJ2-3|-
CASSPILGGGTDTQYF
TGTGCCAGCTCACCAATTCTGGGAGGAGGCACAGATACGCAGTATTTT
>TRBV5-1|TRBD2|TRBJ2-3|-
CASRAPTSGDTDTQYF
TGCGCCAGCAGGGCCCCCACTAGCGGGGACACAGATACGCAGTATTTT
>TRBV14|TRBD1|TRBJ1-2|-
CASSQGRQGTNYGYTF
TGTGCCAGCAGCCAAGGAAGACAGGGTACAAACTATGGCTACACCTTC
>TRBV5-1|TRBD2|TRBJ2-7|-
CASSLSAASGRVSEQYF
TGCGCCAGCAGCCTCTCGGCGGCTAGCGGGAGGGTATCCGAGCAGTACTTC
>TRBV13|TRBD1|TRBJ2-4|-
CASSRQGYIQYF
TGTGCCAGCAGCAGACAGGGTTACATTCAGTACTTC
>TRBV3-1/TRBV3-2|-|TRBJ2-3|-
CASSHWAGRTTDTQYF
TGTGCCAGCAGCCATTGGGCCGGGAGAACCACAGATACGCAGTATTTT